This TCR beta chain was profiled in a study of cytomegalovirus exposure and HLA in healthy donors. V gave up 5 bases and J gave up 10 bases, with 15 bases separating them. The V gene's germline CDR1 is SEHNR and CDR2 FQNEAQ (reference sequence). The CDR3 runs 14 residues. PCR primers comprised 60 Vbeta and 13 Jbeta primers. TCRdb's copy holds only in-frame clones and misses some; the assay was immunoSEQ multiplex PCR. The top ten hold 0.65% to 0.85% of the sample, which has 180,000 or so clones, around 78% seen once. Sequencing was carried out using PBMCs. The clonotype comes from a female donor in good health and CMV-seronegative. The J gene is TRBJ1-6, the V gene TRBV7-9, with a weak D call TRBD1 (5 bases). CDR3 nucleotide sequence: TGTGCCAGCAGCCCCGACGGGGGGAGGTCACCCCTCCACTTT. Translated: CASSPDGGRSPLHF.